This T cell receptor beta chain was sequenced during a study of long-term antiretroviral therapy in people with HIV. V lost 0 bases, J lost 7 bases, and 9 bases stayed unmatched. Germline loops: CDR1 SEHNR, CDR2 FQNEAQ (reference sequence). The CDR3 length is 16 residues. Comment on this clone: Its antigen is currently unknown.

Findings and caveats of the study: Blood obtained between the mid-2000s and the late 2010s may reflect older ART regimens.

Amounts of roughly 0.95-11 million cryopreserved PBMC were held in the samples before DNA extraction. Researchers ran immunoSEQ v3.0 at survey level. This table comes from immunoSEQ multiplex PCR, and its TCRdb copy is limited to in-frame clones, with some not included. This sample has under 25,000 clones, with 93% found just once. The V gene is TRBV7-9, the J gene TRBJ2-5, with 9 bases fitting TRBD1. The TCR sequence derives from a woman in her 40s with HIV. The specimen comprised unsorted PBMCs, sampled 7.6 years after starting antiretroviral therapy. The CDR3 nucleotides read TGTGCCAGCAGCTTAGCGCTAGGGACAGGGAGTGCGACCCAGTACTTC. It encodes CASSLALGTGSATQYF. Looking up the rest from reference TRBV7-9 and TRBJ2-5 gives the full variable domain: DTGVSQNPRHKITKRGQNVTFRCDPISEHNRLYWYRQTLGQGPEFLTYFQNEAQLEKSRLLSDRFSAERPKGSFSTLEIQRTEQGDSAMYLCASSLALGTGSATQYFGPGTRLLVL.